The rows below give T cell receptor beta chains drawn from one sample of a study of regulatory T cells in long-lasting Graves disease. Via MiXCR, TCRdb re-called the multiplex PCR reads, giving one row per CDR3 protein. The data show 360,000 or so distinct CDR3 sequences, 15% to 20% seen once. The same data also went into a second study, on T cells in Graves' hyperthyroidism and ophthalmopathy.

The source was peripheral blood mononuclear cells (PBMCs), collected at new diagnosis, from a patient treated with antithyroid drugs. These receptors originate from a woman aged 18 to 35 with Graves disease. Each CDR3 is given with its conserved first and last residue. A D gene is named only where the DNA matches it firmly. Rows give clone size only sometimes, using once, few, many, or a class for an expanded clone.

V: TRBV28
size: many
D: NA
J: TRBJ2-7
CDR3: CASGDEQYF
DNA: TGTGCCAGTGGGGACGAGCAGTACTTC

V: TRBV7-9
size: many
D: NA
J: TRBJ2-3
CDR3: CASDTQYF
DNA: TGTGCCAGCGATACGCAGTATTTT

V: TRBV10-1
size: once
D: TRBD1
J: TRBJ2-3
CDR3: CASRKDRVSTDTQYF
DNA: TGCGCCAGCAGAAAAGACAGGGTTAGCACAGATACGCAGTATTTT

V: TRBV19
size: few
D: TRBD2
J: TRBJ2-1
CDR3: CASSPGRLAGYNEQFF
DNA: TGTGCCAGTAGTCCTGGTCGGCTAGCGGGATACAATGAGCAGTTCTTC

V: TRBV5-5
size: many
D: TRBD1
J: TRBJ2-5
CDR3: CASSSWTGEETQYF
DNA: TGTGCCAGCAGCTCTTGGACAGGGGAAGAGACCCAGTACTTC

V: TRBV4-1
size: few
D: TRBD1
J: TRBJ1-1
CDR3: CASSHRGLNTEAFF
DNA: TGCGCCAGCAGCCACAGGGGGCTGAACACTGAAGCTTTCTTT

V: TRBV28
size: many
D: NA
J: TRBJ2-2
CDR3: CATNPVALANTGELFF
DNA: TGTGCCACAAATCCTGTGGCCCTGGCGAACACCGGGGAGCTGTTTTTT

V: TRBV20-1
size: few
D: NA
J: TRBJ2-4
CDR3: CSASRAVRDIQYF
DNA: TGCAGTGCTAGTAGGGCAGTTAGAGACATTCAGTACTTC

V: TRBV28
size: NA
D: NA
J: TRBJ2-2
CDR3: CASSLTNVPGELFF
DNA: TGTGCCAGCAGCTTAACTAATGTCCCCGGGGAGCTGTTTTTT

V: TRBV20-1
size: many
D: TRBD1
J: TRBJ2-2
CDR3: CSARGPGQDHGELFF
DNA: TGCAGTGCTAGGGGGCCGGGACAGGATCACGGGGAGCTGTTTTTT

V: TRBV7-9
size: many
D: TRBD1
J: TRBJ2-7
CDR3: CASSLRDSASYEQYF
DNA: TGTGCCAGCAGCTTACGGGACAGTGCCTCCTACGAGCAGTACTTC

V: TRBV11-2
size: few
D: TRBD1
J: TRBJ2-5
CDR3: CASSSGQGTETQYF
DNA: TGTGCCAGCAGCTCGGGACAGGGTACGGAGACCCAGTACTTC

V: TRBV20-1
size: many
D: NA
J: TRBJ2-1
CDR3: CSAREGDPYNEQFF
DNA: TGCAGTGCGCGCGAGGGGGACCCCTACAATGAGCAGTTCTTC

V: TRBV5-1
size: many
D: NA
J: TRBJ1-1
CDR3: CASSSGGTNTEAFF
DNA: TGCGCCAGCAGCTCGGGAGGTACGAACACTGAAGCTTTCTTT

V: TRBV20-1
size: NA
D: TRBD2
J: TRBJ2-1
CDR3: CSARQSWTSVRTLNNEQFF
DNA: TGCAGTGCTAGACAGTCGTGGACTAGCGTAAGGACTTTAAATAATGAGCAGTTCTTC

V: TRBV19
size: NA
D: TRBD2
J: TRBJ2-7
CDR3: CASSIASGKVYEQYF
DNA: TGTGCCAGTAGTATTGCTAGCGGGAAAGTCTACGAGCAGTACTTC

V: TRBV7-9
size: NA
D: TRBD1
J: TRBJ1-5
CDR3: CASSFTGTGGFSNQPQHF
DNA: TGTGCCAGCAGCTTTACCGGGACAGGGGGTTTTAGCAATCAGCCCCAGCATTTT

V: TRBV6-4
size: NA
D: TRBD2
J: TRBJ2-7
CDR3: CASIGGSGGPSYEQYF
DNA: TGTGCCAGCATCGGAGGGAGCGGGGGCCCATCCTACGAGCAGTACTTC